This T cell receptor beta chain stems from a study of blood T cell repertoires in COVID-19. Generated by immunoSEQ multiplex PCR, the TCRdb table keeps only in-frame clones and is missing some. Altogether 250,000 or so clones are present, roughly 87% being singletons, with the ten largest covering around 0.78%. Trimming shortened V by 4 bases and J by 5 bases, and 15 bases separated the two germline ends. From germline, CDR1 is SGHRS and CDR2 YFSETQ. The CDR3 sequence is 14 residues long. This receptor was taken from a woman in her 30s with acute or convalescent COVID-19. Source material: peripheral blood. This sequence joins TRBV5-1 and TRBJ1-1; D is unclear. The CDR3 sequence is CASSPFRRWTEAFF. In nucleotides, the CDR3 is TGCGCCAGCAGCCCGTTCCGGAGGTGGACTGAAGCTTTCTTT.